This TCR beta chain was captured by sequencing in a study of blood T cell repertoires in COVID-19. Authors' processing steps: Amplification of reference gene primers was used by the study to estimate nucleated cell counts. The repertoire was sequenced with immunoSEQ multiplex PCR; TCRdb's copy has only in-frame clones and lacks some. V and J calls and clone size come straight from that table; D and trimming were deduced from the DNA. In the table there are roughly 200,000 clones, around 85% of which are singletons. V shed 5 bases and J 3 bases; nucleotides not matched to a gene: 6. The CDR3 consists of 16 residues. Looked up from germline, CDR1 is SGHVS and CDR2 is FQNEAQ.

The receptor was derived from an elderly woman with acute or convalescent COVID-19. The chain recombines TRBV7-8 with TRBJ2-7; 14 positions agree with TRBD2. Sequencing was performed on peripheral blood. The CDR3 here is CASSPGLAGGYYEQYF. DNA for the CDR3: TGTGCCAGCAGCCCTGGACTAGCGGGGGGATACTACGAGCAGTACTTC.